The clone carrying this T cell receptor beta chain was seen many times. What it binds is unknown. The sample belongs to a study of T cells in Graves' hyperthyroidism and ophthalmopathy. Study at large: Peripheral blood specimens were obtained at initial diagnosis, prior to any treatment.

V lost 4 bases and J lost 2, with 10 bases in between. The CDR3 loop spans 13 amino acids. In germline, CDR1 is SGHRS, CDR2 YFSETQ. The CDR3 regions of TCR beta were amplified from RNA transcripts. The TCR CDR3 was amplified in a first-round RT-PCR using the HTBI primer set. TCRdb called the multiplex PCR reads again in MiXCR, with one record for every CDR3 protein. This table holds a few hundred thousand distinct CDR3 sequences, approximately 15% found once. General study findings and limits: Most clonotypes expanded in the thyroid (above 0.001) were also present in blood. Ophthalmopathy and stable hyperthyroidism were told apart by a 13 V-J model.

The chain combines TRBV5-1 with TRBJ2-7, with D unresolved. The TCR sequence derives from a woman between 25 and 40 years old with Graves' hyperthyroidism. The sequenced sample consisted of blood. CDR3 nucleotides: TGCGCCAGCAGCCTCTCCATGGCCTACGAGCAGTACTTC. It encodes CASSLSMAYEQYF.